The T cell receptor (beta chain) under discussion was sequenced for a study of PD-L1 blockade in urothelial cancer. About the research overall: Atezolizumab, begun by patients in about 2014, was given at 1,200 mg intravenously every 3 weeks.

Into every PCR, synthetic TCR analog templates were spiked. Profiling relied on immunoSEQ multiplex PCR, and the TCRdb table lists in-frame clones only, not all of them. The sample contains tens of thousands of clones, less than 90% of which appear only once. Time point of the sample: pretreatment peripheral blood. Patients' urothelial carcinoma was locally advanced or metastatic. The CDR3 is 16 residues long. V lost 5 bases and J lost 5; bases outside the gene matches: 13. The germline gives CDR1 SGHNT, CDR2 YENEEA. The chain has TRBV11-3 and TRBJ2-7; 9 bases map to TRBD2. The material sequenced was PBMCs, taken around atezolizumab (anti-PD-L1) treatment. The receptor's source is a man aged 55 to 70 with urothelial cancer. The CDR3 loop is CASSRTGTSLFHEQYF. The CDR3 nucleotides are TGTGCCAGCAGCCGGACCGGGACTAGCCTCTTCCACGAGCAGTACTTC.